This T cell receptor beta chain was sequenced in a study of blood T cell repertoires in COVID-19. Study details: The United States, Italy and Spain supplied acute and convalescent COVID-19 samples. Sample material is recorded as cDNA or gDNA derived from T cells, B-cell-depleted T cells, or PBMCs.

Under the authors' procedure: Reference gene primer amplification yielded estimated nucleated cell counts. The repertoire was sequenced with immunoSEQ multiplex PCR; TCRdb's copy has only in-frame clones and lacks some. The DNA was the basis for D and trimming; V, J and clone size are from that table. The sample contains approximately 47,000 clones, 84% of which appear only once. CDR1 and CDR2 (germline): SGHTA, FQGNSA. CDR3 length: 17 residues. Trimming at V came to 2 bases and at J to 6 bases, leaving 10 bases not matched to a gene. The sequenced material came from peripheral blood. The origin of this receptor is a man between 60 and 70 years old with acute or convalescent COVID-19. The rearrangement joins TRBV7-2 to TRBJ1-2, with 12 bases matching TRBD1. The CDR3 reads CASSLSGTGGRRNGYTF. As DNA, the CDR3 is TGTGCCAGCAGCTTATCCGGGACAGGGGGCAGAAGGAATGGCTACACCTTC.